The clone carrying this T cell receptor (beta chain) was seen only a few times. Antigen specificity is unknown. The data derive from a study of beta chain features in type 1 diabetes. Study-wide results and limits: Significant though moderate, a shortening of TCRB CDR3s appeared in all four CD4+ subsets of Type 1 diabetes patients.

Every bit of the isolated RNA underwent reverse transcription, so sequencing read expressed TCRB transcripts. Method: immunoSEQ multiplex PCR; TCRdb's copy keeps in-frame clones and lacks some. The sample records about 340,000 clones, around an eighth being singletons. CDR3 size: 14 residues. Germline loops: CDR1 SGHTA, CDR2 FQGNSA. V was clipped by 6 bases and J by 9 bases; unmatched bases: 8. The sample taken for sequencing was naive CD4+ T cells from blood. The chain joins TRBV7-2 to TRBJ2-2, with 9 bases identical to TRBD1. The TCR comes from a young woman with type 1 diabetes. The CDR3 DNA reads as TGTGCCAGCAGTCCCCGGGACAGGGTGCGGGAGCTGTTTTTT. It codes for CASSPRDRVRELFF.